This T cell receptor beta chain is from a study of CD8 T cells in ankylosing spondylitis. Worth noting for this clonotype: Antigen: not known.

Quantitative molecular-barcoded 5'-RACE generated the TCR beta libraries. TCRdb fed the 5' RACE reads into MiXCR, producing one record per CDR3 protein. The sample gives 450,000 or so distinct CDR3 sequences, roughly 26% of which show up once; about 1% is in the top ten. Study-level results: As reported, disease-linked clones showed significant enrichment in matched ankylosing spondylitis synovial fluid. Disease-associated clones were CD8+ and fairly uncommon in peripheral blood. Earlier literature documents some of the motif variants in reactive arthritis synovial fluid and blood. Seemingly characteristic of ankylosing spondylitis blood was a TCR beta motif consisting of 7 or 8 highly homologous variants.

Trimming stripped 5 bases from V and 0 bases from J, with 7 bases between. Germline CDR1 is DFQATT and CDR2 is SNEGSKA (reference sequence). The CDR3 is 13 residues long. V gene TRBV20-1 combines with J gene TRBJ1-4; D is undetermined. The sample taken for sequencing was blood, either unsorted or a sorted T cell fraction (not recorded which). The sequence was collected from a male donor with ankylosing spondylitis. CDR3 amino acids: CSALQTTNEKLFF. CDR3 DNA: TGCAGTGCTTTGCAGACAACTAATGAAAAACTGTTTTTT.